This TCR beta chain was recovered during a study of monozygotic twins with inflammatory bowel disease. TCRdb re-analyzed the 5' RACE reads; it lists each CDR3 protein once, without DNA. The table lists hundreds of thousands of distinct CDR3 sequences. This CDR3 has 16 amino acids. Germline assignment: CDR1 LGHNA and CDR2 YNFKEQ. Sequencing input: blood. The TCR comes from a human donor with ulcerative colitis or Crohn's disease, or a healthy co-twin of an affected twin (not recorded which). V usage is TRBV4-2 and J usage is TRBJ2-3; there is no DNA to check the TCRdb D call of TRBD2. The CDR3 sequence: CASSQDKRGITDTQYF.